Listed below are T cell receptor beta chains from one sample, sequenced in a study of T cells in Graves' hyperthyroidism and ophthalmopathy. TCRdb used MiXCR to reprocess the multiplex PCR reads, holding one entry per CDR3 protein. The sample carries hundreds of thousands of distinct CDR3 sequences, 45% recorded once. The sequencing input was peripheral blood or thyroid tissue (not recorded which). The receptor set was obtained from an adult man with Graves' disease, either hyperthyroidism or ophthalmopathy (not recorded which). The CDR3 runs from the conserved cysteine through the conserved F or W. Fields, in order: clone size, D gene, J gene, V gene, CDR3 DNA, CDR3 protein. A D gene is named only where the DNA matches it firmly. Size is stated for part of the rows, as once, few or many counts, or as a class when the clone is expanded.

>.|TRBD2|TRBJ2-5|TRBV29-1
TGCAGCGTTGAACCGAGCGGGGGCCAAGAGACCCAGTACTTC
CSVEPSGGQETQYF
>.|.|TRBJ1-6|TRBV9
TGTGCCAGCAGCCAAGTGGACAGTTCCAATTCACCCCTCCACTTT
CASSQVDSSNSPLHF
>.|.|TRBJ1-1|TRBV7-9
TGTGCCAGCAGCTTAGGGACCGCGGGCGACGGAAGAAAGGCTTTCTTT
CASSLGTAGDGRKAFF
>few|TRBD2|TRBJ2-7|TRBV20-1
TGCAGTGCTAGTTCCGCGCGGGGGGCCTACGAGCAGTACTTC
CSASSARGAYEQYF
>.|.|TRBJ1-1|TRBV11-1
TGTGCCAGCAGTGAAAGGGGGATCTTGAACACTGAAGCTTTCTTT
CASSERGILNTEAFF
>few|.|TRBJ1-1|TRBV2
TGTGCCAGCAGTCGACCTTCGGGGGGTGTAACTGAAGCTTTCTTT
CASSRPSGGVTEAFF
>many|.|TRBJ1-1|TRBV7-8
TGTGCCAGCAGCTTAGGTAGCTTGCGGCGGCTGAACACTGAAGCTTTCTTT
CASSLGSLRRLNTEAFF
>.|.|TRBJ2-7|TRBV20-1
TGCAGTGCTAGAGGGGCTGTGGCAAGGGAGCAGTACTTC
CSARGAVAREQYF
>many|.|TRBJ1-5|TRBV20-1
TGCAGTGCTGGCAGCCATTCTGGCAATCAGCCCCAGCATTTT
CSAGSHSGNQPQHF
>few|.|TRBJ2-5|TRBV7-3
TGTGCCAGCAGTAACCTCGGGCAGGGTGGTGAGACCCAGTACTTC
CASSNLGQGGETQYF
>.|.|TRBJ1-6|TRBV12-3/TRBV12-4
TGTGCCAGCAGTGAAGCGCGGGGGGCTGGGAATTCACCCCTCCACTTT
CASSEARGAGNSPLHF
>.|.|TRBJ1-6|TRBV25-1
TGTGCCAGCTCACCACCGGGGTTTAGTCCCCTCCACTTT
CASSPPGFSPLHF
>many|.|TRBJ2-5|TRBV7-9
TGTGCCAGCAGCCAAGACCAAGAGACCCAGTACTTC
CASSQDQETQYF
>.|.|TRBJ1-5|TRBV7-9
TGCGCCAGCAGCCCCTCGGACCCGTTGAATCAGCCCCAGCATTTT
CASSPSDPLNQPQHF
>.|.|TRBJ2-7|TRBV20-1
TGCAGTGCTAGAGATCTGGTGCAGGGGTCCTACGAGCAGTACTTC
CSARDLVQGSYEQYF
>few|.|TRBJ2-7|TRBV20-1
TGCAGTGCGCCTCCTTGGGACTCTGACTCCTACGAGCAGTACTTC
CSAPPWDSDSYEQYF
>.|TRBD1|TRBJ1-2|TRBV29-1
TGCAGCGTTGAAGAGGACAGGGAAAACGGCTACACCTTC
CSVEEDRENGYTF